These 10 T cell receptor beta chains share one sample of origin, sequenced in a study of T-cell reconstitution after alpha-beta-depleted transplantation in children. Library preparation (for TCRbeta) was performed with unique molecular identifiers. TCRdb reanalysed the PCR reads using MiXCR and keeps one entry per CDR3 protein. This table holds approximately 630,000 distinct CDR3 sequences, around 12% found once. The material was PBMCs, obtained before TCRalphabeta/CD19-depleted stem cell transplant. These receptor sequences come from a girl aged 2-10 years with congenital amegakaryocytic thrombocytopenia, due to receive a stem cell transplant.

This clonotype was seen at least ten times. The chain couples TRBV5-1 to TRBJ2-5, with a weak D call TRBD2 (6 bases). There are 15 residues in the CDR3. Trimming took 0 bases from V and 3 from J, leaving 12 bases between them. The germline CDR1 and CDR2 sequences are SGHRS and YFSETQ. The CDR3, as DNA: TGCGCCAGCAGCTTGGGTGGCGGGGCAAAAGAGACCCAGTACTTC. This translates into CASSLGGGAKETQYF. The full variable domain, with the rest looked up from reference TRBV5-1 and TRBJ2-5, is KAGVTQTPRYLIKTRGQQVTLSCSPISGHRSVSWYQQTPGQGLQFLFEYFSETQRNKGNFPGRFSGRQFSNSRSEMNVSTLELGDSALYLCASSLGGGAKETQYFGPGTRLLVL.

This chain connects TRBV10-3 to TRBJ1-1, with TRBD1 as a possible D gene (5 bases). CDR3 length: 13 residues. Trimming stripped 7 bases from V and 1 base from J, with 10 bases between. Germline V gene lookup returns CDR1 ENHRY and CDR2 SYGVKD. CDR3 in amino acids: CAIKGRANTEAFF. Written as DNA, the CDR3 is TGTGCCATCAAGGGACGGGCGAACACTGAAGCTTTCTTT.

This clonotype was recorded a few times. V usage is TRBV5-1 and J usage is TRBJ2-1, with 12 nucleotides matching TRBD2. The CDR3 consists of 18 residues. Germline trimming cut 4 bases from V and 6 bases from J; bases unmatched to any gene: 14. Germline V lookup: CDR1 SGHRS, CDR2 YFSETQ. The CDR3 DNA is TGCGCCAGCAGCCCGACTAGCGGGAGTCGTCGTGGATCCAATGAGCAGTTCTTC. It codes for CASSPTSGSRRGSNEQFF.

In the case of this clonotype: This may come from a read error, since a much larger clone is one base off. J is TRBJ2-4 and V is TRBV29-1; no clear D. Germline CDR1 is SQVTM and CDR2 is ANQGSEA. This CDR3 is built from 11 residues. The V end was cut by 6 bases, the J end by 4 bases, with 7 bases between. DNA of the CDR3: TGCAGCGTAGGCCGAAAAAACATTCAGTACTTC. Protein: CSVGRKNIQYF.

V usage is TRBV5-4 and J usage is TRBJ2-1, with TRBD2 matching 11 bases. CDR1 and CDR2 (germline): SGHNT, YYREEE (reference sequence). The CDR3 is 13 residues long. After removal of 0 bases from V and 14 bases from J, the junction contained 4 bases not matched to a gene. Here the CDR3 DNA reads TGTGCCAGCAGCTTGGTAGCGGGAGGGCATGAGTTCTTC. Its translation is CASSLVAGGHEFF.

This clonotype was seen ten or more times. The chain carries TRBV5-1 and TRBJ2-7; perhaps TRBD2 as D (6 bases). V was shortened by 4 bases and J by 5 bases, with 13 bases between the two germline ends. CDR3 length equals 13 residues. The V gene's germline CDR1 is SGHRS and CDR2 YFSETQ. CDR3 DNA: TGCGCCAGCAGCGCGACTAGTTCCCACGAGCAGTACTTC. The encoded protein is CASSATSSHEQYF.

This chain uses TRBV27 with TRBJ2-3; TRBD2 might be the D (5 bases). CDR1 is MNHEY and CDR2 is SMNVEV in the germline V gene (reference sequence). V was clipped by 5 bases and J by 1 base, with 10 bases between them. The CDR3 is 14 amino acids. The CDR3 region is CASSGLDRTDTQYF. As DNA, the CDR3 is TGTGCCAGCAGTGGACTCGACCGCACAGATACGCAGTATTTT.

This clonotype was seen ten or more times. The rearrangement uses TRBV12-3 or TRBV12-4 and TRBJ2-1, with D perhaps TRBD1 or TRBD2 (5 bases each). V was cut by 3 bases and J by 4 bases, with 13 bases left in between. This CDR3 is built from 15 residues. CDR3 residues: CASSFGGPRYNEQFF. Here the CDR3 DNA reads TGTGCCAGCAGTTTTGGGGGTCCTAGGTACAATGAGCAGTTCTTC.

This clonotype was seen at least ten times. V is TRBV7-9 and J is TRBJ2-7; D not resolved. Looked up from germline, CDR1 is SEHNR and CDR2 is FQNEAQ (reference sequence). CDR3 length equals 12 residues. V was trimmed by 5 bases and J by 8 bases, leaving 13 bases between them. CDR3 DNA sequence: TGTGCCAGCAGCGACGATGATCTGAAGCAGTACTTC. This codes for CASSDDDLKQYF.

This clonotype was counted many times. The chain recombines TRBV11-2 with TRBJ2-2; D unclear. With 5 bases removed from V and 6 bases from J, the gap between germline ends came to 13 bases. This CDR3 has 14 residues. Per the germline V gene, CDR1 is SGHAT and CDR2 is FQNNGV. The CDR3 protein is CASSPAPGSGELFF. In DNA, the CDR3 is TGTGCCAGCAGCCCAGCCCCGGGTTCCGGGGAGCTGTTTTTT.